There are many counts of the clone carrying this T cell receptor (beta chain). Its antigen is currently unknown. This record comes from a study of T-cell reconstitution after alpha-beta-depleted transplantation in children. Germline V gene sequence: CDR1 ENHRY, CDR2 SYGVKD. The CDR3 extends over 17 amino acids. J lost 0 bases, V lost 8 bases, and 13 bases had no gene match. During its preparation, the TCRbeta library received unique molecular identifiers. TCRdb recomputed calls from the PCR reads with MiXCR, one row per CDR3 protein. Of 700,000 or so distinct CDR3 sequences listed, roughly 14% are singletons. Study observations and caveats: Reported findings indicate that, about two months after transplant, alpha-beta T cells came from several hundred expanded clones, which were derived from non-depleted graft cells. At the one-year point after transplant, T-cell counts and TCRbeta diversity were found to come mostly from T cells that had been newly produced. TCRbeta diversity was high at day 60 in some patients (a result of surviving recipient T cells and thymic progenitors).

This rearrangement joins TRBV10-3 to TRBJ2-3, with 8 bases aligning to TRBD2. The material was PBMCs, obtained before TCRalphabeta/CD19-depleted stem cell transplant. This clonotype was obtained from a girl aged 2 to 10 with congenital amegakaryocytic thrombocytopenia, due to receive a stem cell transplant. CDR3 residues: CAISARGSGMSTDTQYF. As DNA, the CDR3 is TGTGCCATCTCTGCACGGGGTAGCGGGATGAGCACAGATACGCAGTATTTT.